One sample yielded the 21 T cell receptor beta chains listed below, sequenced in a study of cytomegalovirus exposure and HLA in healthy donors. The PCR had 60 Vbeta and 13 Jbeta primers. The protocol was immunoSEQ multiplex PCR, while the TCRdb copy is restricted to in-frame clones and leaves out a portion. The sample lists 90,000 to 110,000 clones, 81% occurring once. Sample: PBMCs. All receptors come from a woman younger than 45 in good health and CMV-seronegative.

V usage is TRBV15 and J usage is TRBJ1-2; D uncertain. Trimming took 3 bases from V and 6 from J, leaving 14 bases between them. The CDR3 loop spans 14 amino acids. The germline gives CDR1 LNHNV, CDR2 YYDKDF (reference sequence). The CDR3 protein is CATSRAAGWDGYTF. CDR3 DNA: TGTGCCACCAGCAGGGCCGCCGGGTGGGATGGCTACACCTTC.

V and J are TRBV18 and TRBJ1-3; 8 nucleotides line up with TRBD1. V trimming: 3 bases; J trimming: 2 bases; junction bases outside the gene matches: 6. Germline V gives CDR1 KGHSH, CDR2 LQKENI. This CDR3 spans 16 amino acids. The CDR3 is CASSPTGGETGNTIYF. The CDR3, as DNA: TGTGCCAGCTCACCTACAGGGGGAGAGACTGGAAACACCATATATTTT.

The chain uses TRBV27 and TRBJ1-2, with 7 bases identical to TRBD1. The CDR3 has 15 residues. Germline loops: CDR1 MNHEY, CDR2 SMNVEV (reference sequence). V shed 5 bases and J 3 bases; nucleotides not matched to a gene: 9. CDR3 region: CASSLDRDGDYGYTF. The CDR3 DNA sequence: TGTGCCAGCAGTCTAGACAGGGACGGGGACTATGGCTACACCTTC.

In DNA, the CDR3 is TGTGCCAGCAGCCAAGAGGAGAGGGTGCAGTTCTTC. Translated: CASSQEERVQFF. The chain employs TRBV4-2 and TRBJ2-1, with D perhaps matching TRBD2 (5 bases). The CDR3 extends over 12 amino acids. Trimming took 0 bases from V and 12 from J, leaving 9 bases between them. Germline assignment: CDR1 LGHNA and CDR2 YNFKEQ.

This chain connects TRBV5-1 to TRBJ1-5; no definite D call. Per germline, CDR1 SGHRS and CDR2 YFSETQ. V lost 0 bases, J lost 4 bases, and 11 bases lay in between. The CDR3 spans 15 residues. CDR3 DNA sequence: TGCGCCAGCAGCTTGGTGGGCAGTGGTAATCAGCCCCAGCATTTT. This sequence encodes CASSLVGSGNQPQHF.

The J gene is TRBJ1-3, the V gene TRBV6-5, with TRBD1 as a possible D gene (6 bases). This CDR3 has 15 amino acids. V was pared by 5 bases and J by 0 bases, with 11 bases between. Germline V gives CDR1 MNHEY, CDR2 SVGAGI. The CDR3 spells CASSASGVSGNTIYF. As DNA, the CDR3 is TGTGCCAGCAGTGCTTCAGGGGTCTCTGGAAACACCATATATTTT.

This clone was seen a single time. J is TRBJ1-3 and V is TRBV4-1; no definite D call. Germline V gene sequence: CDR1 MGHRA, CDR2 YSYEKL. The CDR3 consists of 16 residues. Trimming removed 0 bases from V and 1 base from J, with 10 bases in between. CDR3 nucleotide sequence: TGCGCCAGCAGCCAAGATGGCGCGGGGTCTGGAAACACCATATATTTT. Protein sequence: CASSQDGAGSGNTIYF.

The rearrangement links TRBV15 to TRBJ2-5; 8 bases map to TRBD2. The J call may be in error: the DNA end matches TRBJ2-7 better. The germline CDR1 and CDR2 sequences are LNHNV and YYDKDF (reference sequence). This CDR3 has 16 residues. The CDR3 nucleotides read TGTGCCACCAGCAGAGATCGGGGGGGAGGGAGCTACGAGCAGTACTTC. Translation gives CATSRDRGGGSYEQYF.

This clone is categorized as medium-sized (0.01 to 0.1%). This chain uses TRBV7-9 with TRBJ1-1; D is unclear. Germline values: CDR1 SEHNR, CDR2 FQNEAQ (reference sequence). There are 11 residues in the CDR3. V gave up 5 bases and J gave up 6 bases, with 7 bases separating them. CDR3 sequence reads: CASSDTSEAFF. CDR3 bases: TGTGCCAGCAGCGACACATCTGAAGCTTTCTTT.

The chain couples TRBV2 to TRBJ1-2; 7 bases line up with TRBD1. The CDR3 length is 13 residues. The ends lost 2 bases at V and 8 bases at J; junction bases unmatched: 5. The germline V gene encodes CDR1 SNHLY and CDR2 FYNNEI. The CDR3 bases are TGTGCCAGCAGTGAACTACAGACAGGGGGCTACACCTTC. This translates into CASSELQTGGYTF.

The rearrangement joins TRBV5-4 to TRBJ2-7, with D hard to call. V lost 7 bases, J lost 1 base, and 12 bases lay in between. CDR1 and CDR2 from the germline V gene are SGHNT and YYREEE (reference sequence). The CDR3 length is 13 residues. Written as DNA, the CDR3 is TGTGCCAGCCGTCGCGGCCCGTCCTACGAGCAGTACTTC. Protein product: CASRRGPSYEQYF.

J is TRBJ2-7 and V is TRBV5-1; 13 bases are a match to TRBD2. The germline V gene has CDR1 SGHRS and CDR2 YFSETQ. Trimming at V came to 2 bases and at J to 4 bases, leaving 9 bases not matched to a gene. The CDR3 sequence is 17 residues long. This CDR3 is CASSLLGTSGIFYEQYF. For the CDR3, the DNA is TGCGCCAGCAGCTTACTAGGGACTAGCGGGATCTTTTACGAGCAGTACTTC. The full variable domain, completed using reference TRBV5-1 and TRBJ2-7, is KAGVTQTPRYLIKTRGQQVTLSCSPISGHRSVSWYQQTPGQGLQFLFEYFSETQRNKGNFPGRFSGRQFSNSRSEMNVSTLELGDSALYLCASSLLGTSGIFYEQYFGPGTRLTVT.

The chain couples TRBV5-4 to TRBJ1-3; D unresolved. Germline V CDR1 and CDR2: SGHNT, YYREEE (reference sequence). This CDR3 has 14 residues. The V end lost 4 bases, the J end lost 3 bases, and 11 bases lay between the germline ends. In DNA form, the CDR3 reads TGTGCCAGCAGCCCCTCGGGGTTTGGAAACACCATATATTTT. It is translated as CASSPSGFGNTIYF.

The chain has TRBV5-1 and TRBJ2-2; 8 bases align to TRBD2. The CDR3 loop spans 14 amino acids. Germline CDR1 SGHRS, CDR2 YFSETQ. V lost 3 bases to trimming and J lost 9 bases; unmatched junction nucleotides: 7. The CDR3 here is CASSSGTSSRELFF. The CDR3 DNA is TGCGCCAGCAGCTCCGGGACTAGTTCCCGGGAGCTGTTTTTT.

The chain recombines TRBV6-1 with TRBJ2-7; D remains unclear. The V and J ends lost 3 bases and 7 bases respectively, with 13 bases between them. The CDR3 covers 13 residues. Germline-derived CDR1 and CDR2 are MNHNS and SASEGT. CDR3 region: CASSEPPLVEQYF. The DNA of the CDR3 is TGTGCCAGCAGTGAGCCCCCCCTAGTTGAGCAGTACTTC.

The chain joins TRBV7-9 to TRBJ2-1; D is perhaps TRBD2 (6 bases). Germline CDR1 SEHNR, CDR2 FQNEAQ (reference sequence). V lost 5 bases, J lost 2 bases, and 13 bases lay in between. This CDR3 has 15 residues. The CDR3 reads CASSPRIAAYNEQFF. The DNA for the CDR3 is TGTGCCAGCAGCCCTCGGATAGCGGCCTACAATGAGCAGTTCTTC.

The table lists this clone with a few counts. The V and J genes are TRBV7-8 and TRBJ2-1, with 11 bases aligning to TRBD2. Per germline, CDR1 SGHVS and CDR2 FQNEAQ. The V gene end was trimmed by 3 bases and the J gene end by 8 bases; junction bases not matched to a gene: 12. CDR3 length: 17 amino acids. CDR3 nucleotides: TGTGCCAGCAGCTTCAGACTAGCGGGACTGGTAGTGGATGAGCAGTTCTTC. Translating it yields CASSFRLAGLVVDEQFF.

The CDR3 spells CAWNTGGRNTEAFF. The CDR3 region has the DNA TGTGCCTGGAATACAGGGGGTCGGAACACTGAAGCTTTCTTT. The chain joins TRBV30 to TRBJ1-1; 8 bases are a match to TRBD1. J was trimmed by 1 base and V by 4 bases; bases with no gene match: 5. This CDR3 spans 14 amino acids. CDR1 is GTSNPN and CDR2 is SVGIG in the germline V gene (reference sequence).

The rearrangement links TRBV28 to TRBJ2-5, with TRBD2 matching over 12 bases. The J call may be mistaken, given a closer DNA end match to TRBJ2-7. This CDR3 spans 17 amino acids. Germline V gene sequence: CDR1 MDHEN, CDR2 SYDVKM. The CDR3 region has the DNA TGTGCCAGCAGTTTAAGTACGACTAGCGGGGGTACCTACGAGCAGTACTTC. Translation gives CASSLSTTSGGTYEQYF.

V usage is TRBV6-6 and J usage is TRBJ2-5; 9 positions agree with TRBD1. This CDR3 has 13 amino acids. V was pared by 7 bases and J by 5 bases, with 5 bases of the junction left unmatched. Per the germline V gene, CDR1 is MNHNY and CDR2 is SVGAGI (reference sequence). The CDR3 nucleotides read TGTGCCAGCACGGGGACAGGGCGGGAGACCCAGTACTTC. It yields the protein CASTGTGRETQYF.

The rearrangement joins TRBV10-2 to TRBJ2-2, with D possibly being TRBD1 (5 bases). Germline values: CDR1 WSHSY, CDR2 SAAADI. Deletions cut 8 bases from V and 1 base from J, with 8 bases between. This CDR3 has 13 residues. CDR3 bases: TGCGCCAGCTTCGGACAGAACACCGGGGAGCTGTTTTTT. This gives the protein CASFGQNTGELFF.